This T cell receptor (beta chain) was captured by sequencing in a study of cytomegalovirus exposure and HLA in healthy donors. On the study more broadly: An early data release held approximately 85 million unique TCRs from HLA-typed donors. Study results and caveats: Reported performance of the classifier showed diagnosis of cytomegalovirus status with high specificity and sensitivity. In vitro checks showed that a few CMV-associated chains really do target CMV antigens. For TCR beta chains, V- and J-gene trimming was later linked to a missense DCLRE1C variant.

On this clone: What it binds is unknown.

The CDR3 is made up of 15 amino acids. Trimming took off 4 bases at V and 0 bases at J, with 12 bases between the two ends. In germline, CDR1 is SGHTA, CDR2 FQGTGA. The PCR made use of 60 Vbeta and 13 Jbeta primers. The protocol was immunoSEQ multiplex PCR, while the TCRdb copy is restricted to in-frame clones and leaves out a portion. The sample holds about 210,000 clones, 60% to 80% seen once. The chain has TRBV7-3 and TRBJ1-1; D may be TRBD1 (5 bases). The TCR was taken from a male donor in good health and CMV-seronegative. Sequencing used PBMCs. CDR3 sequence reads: CASSSGLHMNTEAFF. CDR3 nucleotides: TGTGCCAGCAGCTCGGGACTTCACATGAACACTGAAGCTTTCTTT. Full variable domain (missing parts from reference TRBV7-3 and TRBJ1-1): GAGVSQTPSNKVTEKGKYVELRCDPISGHTALYWYRQSLGQGPEFLIYFQGTGAADDSGLPNDRFFAVRPEGSVSTLKIQRTERGDSAVYLCASSSGLHMNTEAFFGQGTRLTVV.